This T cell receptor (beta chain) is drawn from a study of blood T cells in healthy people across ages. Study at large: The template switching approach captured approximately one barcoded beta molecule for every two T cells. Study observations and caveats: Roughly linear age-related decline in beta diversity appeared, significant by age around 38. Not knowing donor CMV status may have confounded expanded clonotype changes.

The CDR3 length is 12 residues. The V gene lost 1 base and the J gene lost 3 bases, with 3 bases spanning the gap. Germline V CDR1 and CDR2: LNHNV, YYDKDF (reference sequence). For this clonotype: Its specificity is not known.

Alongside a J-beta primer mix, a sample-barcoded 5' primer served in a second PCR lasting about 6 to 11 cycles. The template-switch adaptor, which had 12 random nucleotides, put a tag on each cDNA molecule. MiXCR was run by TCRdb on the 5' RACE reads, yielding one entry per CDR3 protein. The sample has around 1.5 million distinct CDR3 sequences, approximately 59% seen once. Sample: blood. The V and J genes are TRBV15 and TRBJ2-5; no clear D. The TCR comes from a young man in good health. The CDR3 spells CATSRVKETQYF. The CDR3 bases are TGTGCCACCAGCAGAGTTAAAGAGACCCAGTACTTC. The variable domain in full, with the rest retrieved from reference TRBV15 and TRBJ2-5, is DAMVIQNPRYQVTQFGKPVTLSCSQTLNHNVMYWYQQKSSQAPKLLFHYYDKDFNNEADTPDNFQSRRPNTSFCFLDIRSPGLGDTAMYLCATSRVKETQYFGPGTRLLVL.